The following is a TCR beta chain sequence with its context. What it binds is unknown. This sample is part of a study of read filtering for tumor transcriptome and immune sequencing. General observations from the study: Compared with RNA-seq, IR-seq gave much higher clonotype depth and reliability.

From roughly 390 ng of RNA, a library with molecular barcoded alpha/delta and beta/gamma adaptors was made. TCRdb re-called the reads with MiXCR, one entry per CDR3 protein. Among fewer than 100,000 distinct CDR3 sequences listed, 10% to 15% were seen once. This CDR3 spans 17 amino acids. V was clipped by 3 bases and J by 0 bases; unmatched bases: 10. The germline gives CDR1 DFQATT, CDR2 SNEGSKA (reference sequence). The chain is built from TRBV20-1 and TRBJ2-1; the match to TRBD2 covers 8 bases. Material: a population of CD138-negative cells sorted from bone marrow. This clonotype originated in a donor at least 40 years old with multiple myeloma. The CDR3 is CSASKLAVASSYNEQFF. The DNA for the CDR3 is TGCAGTGCTAGTAAACTAGCGGTAGCTAGCTCCTACAATGAGCAGTTCTTC.